This T cell receptor beta chain was observed in a study of T cell repertoires in cytomegalovirus infection. Looking at the study overall: Based on public TCR beta signatures, there were indications of CMV infection and of a matching HLA type.

This clonotype was detected many times. Antigen: not known. TCRdb re-called the reads with MiXCR, one entry per CDR3 protein. The sample records approximately 490,000 distinct CDR3 sequences, 11% being singletons. Points from the study as a whole: The response measured ex vivo was dominated by TCR beta clonotypes (HLA-C-restricted and CMV-specific).

This clonotype originated in a human donor in good health (CMV status not recorded). Some clones in this sample may be carry-over from other donors' samples. The material sequenced was PBMCs.

The CDR3 protein is CASIDGGSNQPQHF. In DNA, the CDR3 is TGTGCCAGCATTGATGGGGGGAGCAATCAGCCCCAGCATTTT. The V gene is TRBV6-2 or TRBV6-3, the J gene TRBJ1-5, with D maybe TRBD1 (5 bases). The CDR3 extends over 14 amino acids. Germline V gene data show CDR1 as MNHEY and CDR2 as SVGEGT. V lost 7 bases to trimming and J lost 1 base, with 11 bases between them.